Following are 21 T cell receptor beta chains from one sample sequenced in a study of cytomegalovirus exposure and HLA in healthy donors. Both 60 Vbeta primers and 13 Jbeta primers went into the PCR. TCRdb keeps only in-frame clones here, not all; method: immunoSEQ multiplex PCR. The sample has fewer than 250,000 clones, and its top ten clones hold roughly 0.98%. The specimen was PBMCs. These receptors originate from a woman in her 30s in good health and CMV-seropositive.

CDR3 bases: TGTGCCAGCTCACCACAAGTCGGGGAGGGCTACACCTTC. Amino acids: CASSPQVGEGYTF. The chain combines TRBV18 with TRBJ1-2; no clear D. Between the trimmed V and J ends, which lost 1 base and 8 bases, there was a span of 11 bases. Germline V gene data show CDR1 as KGHSH and CDR2 as LQKENI. The length of the CDR3 is 13 residues.

The genes are TRBV9 and TRBJ2-1; tentative D call: TRBD2 (6 bases). The germline V gene has CDR1 SGDLS and CDR2 YYNGEE. V shed 3 bases and J shed 12 bases, with 25 bases lying between them. CDR3 length: 16 amino acids. The DNA for the CDR3 is TGTGCCAGCAGCGCTCCGGGAGCCTCGGCCGGGGTGGCGCAGTTCTTC. This gives the protein CASSAPGASAGVAQFF.

The chain is built from TRBV7-8 and TRBJ2-5; perhaps TRBD1 as D (6 bases). The assigned J gene may be wrong: the sequence end matches TRBJ2-7 better. CDR1 and CDR2 (germline): SGHVS, FQNEAQ. The CDR3 sequence is 14 residues long. The CDR3 coding sequence is TGTGCCAGCAGCTGGACAGACGGATCTTACGAGCAGTACTTC. Protein sequence: CASSWTDGSYEQYF.

The chain employs TRBV5-6 and TRBJ2-3, with 8 bases identical to TRBD2. This CDR3 spans 15 amino acids. Per the germline V gene, CDR1 is SGHDT and CDR2 is YYEEEE. The J segment lost 3 bases and the V segment lost 3 bases, leaving 6 bases of the junction unmatched. In DNA, the CDR3 is TGTGCCAGCAGCTCACCGGGACTAGAGACAGATACGCAGTATTTT. It yields the protein CASSSPGLETDTQYF.

The genes are TRBV14 and TRBJ1-2; D is uncertain. The germline CDR1 and CDR2 sequences are SGHDN and FVKESK. V lost 5 bases and J lost 6, with 19 bases in between. The CDR3 spans 15 residues. The DNA for the CDR3 is TGTGCCAGCAGCAAAGGTCCAGGATATTCGAATGGCTACACCTTC. Amino acid sequence: CASSKGPGYSNGYTF. Looking up the rest from reference TRBV14 and TRBJ1-2 gives the full variable domain: EAGVTQFPSHSVIEKGQTVTLRCDPISGHDNLYWYRRVMGKEIKFLLHFVKESKQDESGMPNNRFLAERTGGTYSTLKVQPAELEDSGVYFCASSKGPGYSNGYTFGSGTRLTVV.

This chain uses TRBV5-1 with TRBJ1-2, with 7 positions matching TRBD1. This CDR3 comprises 13 residues. Germline V gene lookup returns CDR1 SGHRS and CDR2 YFSETQ. Trimming took 4 bases from V and 5 from J; bases not matched to a gene: 5. This CDR3 is CASSADRAYGYTF. As DNA, the CDR3 is TGCGCCAGCAGCGCTGACAGGGCGTATGGCTACACCTTC.

The chain employs TRBV18 and TRBJ2-1; 8 bases line up with TRBD1. The CDR3 sequence is 13 residues long. Germline V gene sequence: CDR1 KGHSH, CDR2 LQKENI. The junction had 6 bases not matched to a gene; V was cut back by 8 bases and J by 6 bases. In DNA form, the CDR3 reads TGTGCCAGCACCAGGGGGCTGTTCAATGAGCAGTTCTTC. Translating gives CASTRGLFNEQFF.

The gene calls are TRBV6-5 and TRBJ2-6; 7 bases align to TRBD1. CDR1 and CDR2 (germline): MNHEY, SVGAGI. V trimming: 5 bases; J trimming: 2 bases; junction bases outside the gene matches: 0. This CDR3 region has 14 residues. The chain's CDR3 is CASSRGPGANVLTF. DNA of the CDR3: TGTGCCAGCAGTAGGGGGCCTGGGGCCAACGTCCTGACTTTC.

The chain has TRBV29-1 and TRBJ2-5; possibly TRBD2 for D (7 bases). The J call is doubtful: the DNA matches TRBJ2-7 better. The CDR3 has 13 residues. Germline CDR1 is SQVTM and CDR2 is ANQGSEA. The CDR3 coding sequence is TGCAGCGTTGATGGGGGGGGCCAGGACGAGCAGTACTTC. Translating gives CSVDGGGQDEQYF.

V and J are TRBV11-3 and TRBJ2-3; unclear D gene. The CDR3 runs 14 residues. CDR1 is SGHNT and CDR2 is YENEEA in the germline V gene. Trimming took off 5 bases at V and 0 bases at J, with 9 bases between the two ends. This chain's CDR3 is CASSLSRSTDTQYF. CDR3 sequence (DNA): TGTGCCAGCAGCCTAAGTCGGAGCACAGATACGCAGTATTTT.

This chain uses TRBV18 with TRBJ2-5, with D maybe TRBD2 (5 bases). V gave up 2 bases and J gave up 0 bases, with 7 bases separating them. The CDR3 runs 14 residues. Germline CDR1 and CDR2: KGHSH and LQKENI. The CDR3 nucleotides are TGTGCCAGCTCACCAGGGGAGTACCAAGAGACCCAGTACTTC. Amino acid sequence: CASSPGEYQETQYF.

In DNA, the CDR3 is TGTGCCAGCAGCCCACTAGCGTCCTCGCTGGCAGATACGCAGTATTTT. The encoded protein is CASSPLASSLADTQYF. This chain joins TRBV6-4 and TRBJ2-3, with 7 bases lining up with TRBD2. CDR1 is MRHNA, CDR2 SNTAGT, per germline. CDR3 length equals 16 residues. The junction had 13 bases not matched to a gene; V was cut back by 6 bases and J by 4 bases.

CDR3 in DNA: TGTGCCAGCACCCCGGACAGGCCGACCGGGGAGCTGTTTTTT. Protein sequence: CASTPDRPTGELFF. The chain joins TRBV5-5 to TRBJ2-2; TRBD1 agrees at 7 bases. Germline lookup yields CDR1 SGHKS and CDR2 YYEKEE (reference sequence). V was pared by 6 bases and J by 5 bases, with 7 bases of the junction left unmatched. The CDR3 loop spans 14 amino acids.

This chain connects TRBV6-1 to TRBJ1-2; no definite D call. The V end was cut by 1 base, the J end by 8 bases, with 14 bases between. There are 14 residues in the CDR3. Germline V gene data show CDR1 as MNHNS and CDR2 as SASEGT. CDR3 loop: CASSEETGSGGYTF. CDR3 sequence (DNA): TGTGCCAGCAGTGAAGAAACGGGCTCGGGGGGCTACACCTTC.

The chain has TRBV7-8 and TRBJ2-2; 8 nucleotides align to TRBD2. Germline V CDR1 and CDR2: SGHVS, FQNEAQ. The junction had 8 bases not matched to a gene; V was cut back by 6 bases and J by 2 bases. The CDR3 is 16 amino acids. Here the CDR3 reads CASRLFGGGNTGELFF. CDR3 in DNA: TGTGCCAGCAGACTCTTCGGGGGGGGCAACACCGGGGAGCTGTTTTTT.

This rearrangement joins TRBV5-5 to TRBJ1-1, with 7 nucleotides matching TRBD1. Looked up from germline, CDR1 is SGHKS and CDR2 is YYEKEE (reference sequence). V was pared by 4 bases and J by 0 bases, with 21 bases of the junction left unmatched. The CDR3 is 20 residues long. CDR3: CASSRTSGTAGRPMNTEAFF. CDR3 nucleotide sequence: TGTGCCAGCAGCAGGACCTCCGGGACAGCCGGCCGCCCAATGAACACTGAAGCTTTCTTT.

This rearrangement joins TRBV18 to TRBJ2-1; D gene unclear. The CDR3 covers 12 residues. Trimming left V 5 bases short and J 2 bases short, with 4 bases between. The germline V gene encodes CDR1 KGHSH and CDR2 LQKENI. The CDR3 bases are TGTGCCAGCTCAACAACCTACAATGAGCAGTTCTTC. It is translated as CASSTTYNEQFF.

V usage is TRBV7-2 and J usage is TRBJ2-5, with D possibly TRBD1 on 6 matching bases. The germline CDR1 and CDR2 sequences are SGHTA and FQGNSA. The CDR3 covers 15 residues. V was cut by 9 bases and J by 5 bases, with 22 bases left in between. Written as DNA, the CDR3 is TGTGCCAGTACCCCCACAGGGATGGATCACGAGACCCAGTACTTC. It specifies CASTPTGMDHETQYF.

J is TRBJ2-5 and V is TRBV5-1; 7 nucleotides align to TRBD1. CDR1 and CDR2 (germline): SGHRS, YFSETQ. CDR3 length equals 13 residues. The V gene end was trimmed by 2 bases and the J gene end by 5 bases; junction bases not matched to a gene: 3. CDR3 sequence reads: CASSFEDRETQYF. The CDR3 DNA reads as TGCGCCAGCAGCTTCGAGGACAGGGAGACCCAGTACTTC.

V usage is TRBV7-8 and J usage is TRBJ2-5, with TRBD2 as a possible D gene (6 bases). This CDR3 has 14 residues. Per germline, CDR1 SGHVS and CDR2 FQNEAQ. V was shortened by 5 bases and J by 5 bases, with 15 bases between the two germline ends. The CDR3 nucleotides read TGTGCCAGCAGCCCGATGAGGAGGGTCGAGACCCAGTACTTC. Its translation is CASSPMRRVETQYF.

The chain links TRBV7-9 to TRBJ2-1, with 7 bases matching TRBD2. J lost 6 bases, V lost 1 base, and 6 bases had no gene match. CDR3 length: 15 residues. Per the germline V gene, CDR1 is SEHNR and CDR2 is FQNEAQ (reference sequence). DNA of the CDR3: TGTGCCAGCAGCTTAGGCGGGAGCTTAGGCAATGAGCAGTTCTTC. This encodes CASSLGGSLGNEQFF.